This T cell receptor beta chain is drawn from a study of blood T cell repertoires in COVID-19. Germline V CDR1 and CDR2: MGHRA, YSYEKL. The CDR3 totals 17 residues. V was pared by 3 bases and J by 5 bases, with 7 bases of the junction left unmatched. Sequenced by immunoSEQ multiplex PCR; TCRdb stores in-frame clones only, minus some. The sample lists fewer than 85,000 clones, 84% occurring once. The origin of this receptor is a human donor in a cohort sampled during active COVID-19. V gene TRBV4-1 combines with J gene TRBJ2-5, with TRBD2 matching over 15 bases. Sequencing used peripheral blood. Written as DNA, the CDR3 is TGCGCCAGCAGCCAGCGGACTAGCGGGGGGGTGAAGGAGACCCAGTACTTC. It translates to CASSQRTSGGVKETQYF.